Below are 8 T cell receptor beta chains sequenced from a single sample in a study of blood T cells in healthy people across ages. Through a sample-barcoded 5' primer and a J-beta primer mix, a second PCR was run for roughly 6 to 11 cycles. TCRdb re-called the 5' RACE reads with MiXCR, one entry per CDR3 protein. Counted here are about 1.8 million distinct CDR3 sequences, 49% occurring once; the ten biggest clones make up approximately 2.1%. Material for sequencing was blood. The receptors derive from a woman in her thirties or forties in good health.

This chain connects TRBV20-1 to TRBJ2-4; perhaps TRBD2 as D (5 bases). This CDR3 has 15 residues. Germline CDR1 and CDR2: DFQATT and SNEGSKA (reference sequence). The V and J ends lost 5 bases and 1 base respectively, with 15 bases between them. CDR3 protein: CSAGNSAGAKNIQYF. CDR3 DNA sequence: TGCAGTGCTGGTAACTCGGCGGGTGCCAAAAACATTCAGTACTTC.

The V call is TRBV28, the J call TRBJ2-4; D is unresolved. The V end lost 5 bases, the J end lost 4 bases, and 9 bases lay between the germline ends. CDR1 and CDR2 (germline): MDHEN, SYDVKM. CDR3 size: 13 residues. The CDR3: CASSNEEKNIQYF. Written as DNA, the CDR3 is TGTGCCAGCAGTAACGAGGAAAAAAACATTCAGTACTTC.

The sample holds a few counts of this clonotype. This rearrangement joins TRBV5-1 to TRBJ2-7, with 11 bases that match TRBD2. The J segment lost 5 bases and the V segment lost 7 bases, leaving 14 bases of the junction unmatched. Germline V lookup: CDR1 SGHRS, CDR2 YFSETQ. The CDR3 contains 16 residues. This CDR3 is CASSAPSGGLKDEQYF. The DNA of the CDR3 is TGCGCCAGCTCCGCCCCTAGCGGGGGGCTCAAGGACGAGCAGTACTTC.

The CDR3 nucleotides read TGTGCCAGCAGCCCCGGAAGGTTTGGGGATACGCAGTATTTT. It codes for CASSPGRFGDTQYF. The rearrangement joins TRBV7-9 to TRBJ2-3; D unresolved. This CDR3 has 14 residues. Germline V gives CDR1 SEHNR, CDR2 FQNEAQ (reference sequence). The germline V and J ends were trimmed by 5 bases and 6 bases, with 15 bases remaining between them.

The rearrangement links TRBV18 to TRBJ2-1, with D unclear. The CDR3 spans 16 residues. Per germline, CDR1 KGHSH and CDR2 LQKENI. V lost 2 bases, J lost 6 bases, and 17 bases lay in between. This CDR3 reads CASSPGVKDSRNEQFF. CDR3 sequence (DNA): TGTGCCAGCTCACCAGGGGTAAAGGATTCTCGCAATGAGCAGTTCTTC.

This chain connects TRBV12-3 or TRBV12-4 to TRBJ2-6; the D call may be TRBD1 or TRBD2 (7 bases each). The CDR3 covers 17 residues. The V end was cut by 6 bases, the J end by 1 base, with 16 bases between. CDR3 in DNA: TGTGCCAGCAGCCCCAGGGGGGGATCGTCTGGGGCCAACGTCCTGACTTTC. This gives the protein CASSPRGGSSGANVLTF.

The sample holds one count of this clonotype. This chain joins TRBV28 and TRBJ1-6; D ambiguous. V gave up 7 bases and J gave up 5 bases, with 24 bases separating them. CDR3 length equals 18 residues. Germline CDR1 is MDHEN and CDR2 is SYDVKM. CDR3 region: CASTSTHYGQEDNSPLHF. CDR3 sequence (DNA): TGTGCCAGCACCTCAACACACTACGGCCAAGAGGATAATTCACCCCTCCACTTT.

This chain links TRBV12-3 or TRBV12-4 with TRBJ1-6; D is unresolved. The ends were cut back, 4 bases at V and 8 bases at J, with 6 bases in the middle. CDR3 length: 12 residues. The CDR3 bases are TGTGCCAGCAGTTCGACCTATTCACCCCTCCACTTT. This translates into CASSSTYSPLHF.